This entry concerns a single T cell receptor beta chain. Donors in Cohort 3 who had recovered were those with two negative PCRs, healthcare professional clearance, or resolution of their symptoms. The sample originates from a study of blood T cell repertoires in COVID-19. On the study more broadly: Samples of COVID-19 (acute and convalescent) were obtained from the United States, Italy and Spain.

The CDR3 is 12 amino acids. V lost 4 bases and J 6 bases, leaving 8 bases between the germline ends. Germline V lookup: CDR1 SGHAT, CDR2 FQNNGV. Sequencing used immunoSEQ multiplex PCR; TCRdb keeps in-frame clones, though not all of them. The repertoire holds 250,000 or so clones, approximately 80% seen once, with about 2% in the top ten. The specimen sequenced was PBMCs or T cells enriched from blood (not recorded which). The rearrangement joins TRBV11-2 to TRBJ2-3, with TRBD2 as a possible D gene (6 bases). This clonotype originated in a man in his 60s who had recovered from COVID-19. CDR3 nucleotides: TGTGCCAGCAGCTCGGCGGGGGATACGCAGTATTTT. It codes for CASSSAGDTQYF.